This TCR beta chain was captured in a study of T cells in narcolepsy. Turning to the study itself: Healthy controls were enrolled alongside patients with narcolepsy type 1 or type 2. Study findings and constraints: Blood of same and different patients, but not healthy controls, reportedly held recurring autoreactive clonotypes. Autoreactive HCRT-specific and TRIB2-specific clonotypes were marked in same-patient CSF-versus-blood CD4+ comparisons. Some memory CD4+ repertoires had no autoreactive clone sequences.

This clone has more than one count but fewer than ten. Its antigen is undetermined. The protocol was immunoSEQ multiplex PCR, while the TCRdb copy is restricted to in-frame clones and leaves out a portion. The sample lists under 35,000 clones, more than 75% occurring once. V was trimmed by 2 bases and J by 5 bases, leaving 18 bases between them. In germline, CDR1 is KGHSH, CDR2 LQKENI. The CDR3 spans 16 residues. This TCR derives from a human donor with narcolepsy. This chain joins TRBV18 and TRBJ1-2, with unresolved D. The specimen was CD45RA- memory CD4+ T cells from PBMCs. The CDR3 DNA is TGTGCCAGCTCACCAGCGGTCTCCACCCCGGGGTATGGCTACACCTTC. It specifies CASSPAVSTPGYGYTF.